This T cell receptor beta chain stems from a study of blood T cell repertoires in COVID-19. The CDR3 is made up of 16 amino acids. CDR1 and CDR2 from the germline V gene are SGDLS and YYNGEE. Trimming shortened V by 4 bases and J by 1 base, and 16 bases separated the two germline ends. Using immunoSEQ multiplex PCR, the repertoire was profiled, and TCRdb retains in-frame clones only, with some absent. The sample has 80,000 or so clones, around 86% seen once. The gene calls are TRBV9 and TRBJ2-3, with a tentative D call TRBD2 (5 bases). Sequenced input: peripheral blood. The receptor was derived from a woman aged 60-75 years with acute or convalescent COVID-19. CDR3 sequence (DNA): TGTGCCAGCAGCCCTGGGTTGGGAGCGGGCACAGATACGCAGTATTTT. It codes for CASSPGLGAGTDTQYF.